A selection of T cell receptor beta chains follows, all from one sample in a study of T cell changes during pregnancy in multiple sclerosis. The assay was immunoSEQ multiplex PCR, and TCRdb's table has in-frame clones only and misses some. The repertoire holds approximately 70,000 clones, with 80% to 95% as singletons. This specimen consisted of peripheral blood, obtained in the first trimester of pregnancy. These receptors were taken from a female donor in good health, enrolled as a control in a pregnancy study. CDR3s include the opening cysteine and the closing phenylalanine or tryptophan. The D gene is left open where the match is weak. Rows may omit the clone size; those that give it use once, few, many or a size class.

j_gene | abundance | v_gene | d_gene | CDR3nt | CDR3aa
TRBJ2-7 | . | TRBV28 | TRBD1 | TGTGCCAGCAGCCTGGGACAGGGGTACGAGCAGTACTTC | CASSLGQGYEQYF
TRBJ1-4 | once | TRBV2 | . | TGTGCCAGCAGCAAGGCACATGGAGTTGAAAAACTGTTTTTT | CASSKAHGVEKLFF
TRBJ2-1 | . | TRBV6-5 | TRBD2 | TGTGCCAGCAGTTATAGTGGTAGCGGGAGGTACAATGAGCAGTTCTTC | CASSYSGSGRYNEQFF
TRBJ1-3 | . | TRBV5-8 | . | TGTGCCAGCAGCTTGGAGGGACTTCAAGCTGGAAACACCATATATTTT | CASSLEGLQAGNTIYF
TRBJ2-5 | . | TRBV29-1 | TRBD2 | TGCAGCGTTTTGGTGCGGGGGAAGGTTGACCAAGAGACCCAGTACTTC | CSVLVRGKVDQETQYF
TRBJ2-1 | . | TRBV28 | . | TGTGCCAGCAGTTTACCTCCCCGGGATGAGCAGTTCTTC | CASSLPPRDEQFF
TRBJ1-5 | . | TRBV5-1 | TRBD1 | TGCGCCAGCAGCGAGGGAACAGGGGGCGCCTATAGCAATCAGCCCCAGCATTTT | CASSEGTGGAYSNQPQHF
TRBJ2-7 | . | TRBV6-1 | TRBD2 | TGTGCCAGCAGTGAAGGGACTAGCGGGAGTTACGAGCAGTACTTC | CASSEGTSGSYEQYF
TRBJ2-1 | . | TRBV5-3 | TRBD1 | TGTGCCAGAAGCACCGATAGACAGGGGAATGAGCAGTTCTTC | CARSTDRQGNEQFF
TRBJ2-6 | . | TRBV6-5 | TRBD1 | TGTGCCAGTGGACAGGGTTTCTCCGGGGCCAACGTCCTGACTTTC | CASGQGFSGANVLTF
TRBJ2-1 | . | TRBV2 | . | TGTGCCACGGGGGACAGAAACTCCTACAATGAGCAGTTCTTC | CATGDRNSYNEQFF
TRBJ2-3 | . | TRBV4-1 | TRBD2 | TGCGCCAGCAGCCAAACAAGTGTCTCGGGAGGCGGTACGCAGTATTTT | CASSQTSVSGGGTQYF
TRBJ1-2 | once | TRBV10-2 | TRBD1 | TGCGCCAGCAGTGATTCCCCGGGACAGGGAAGTGGCTACACCTTC | CASSDSPGQGSGYTF
TRBJ1-2 | . | TRBV7-2 | . | TGTGCCAGCAGCGTCGACGGGGGGCTCGCAGGCTACACCTTC | CASSVDGGLAGYTF
TRBJ1-5 | . | TRBV28 | . | TGTGCCAGCAGTCAGGGAAGCCAGCCCCAGCATTTT | CASSQGSQPQHF
TRBJ2-1 | . | TRBV9 | TRBD2 | TGTGCCAGCAGCGTAGATGGGGCTAGCGGGATTTACAATGAGCAGTTCTTC | CASSVDGASGIYNEQFF
TRBJ1-5 | . | TRBV5-5 | TRBD1 | TGTGCCAGCAGCTTGGGGGGGGGCAGGGGGCCAAATCAGCCCCAGCATTTT | CASSLGGGRGPNQPQHF
TRBJ1-5 | . | TRBV19 | . | TGTGCCAGTAGTAGGATGGACCTGGGGGGGAGCAATCAGCCCCAGCATTTT | CASSRMDLGGSNQPQHF
TRBJ2-7 | . | TRBV5-5 | TRBD1 | TGTGCCAGCAGCCATACCACCGGGACAGGTTCTTCCTACGAGCAGTACTTC | CASSHTTGTGSSYEQYF
TRBJ2-7 | . | TRBV11-2 | . | TGTGCCAGCAGCCTCACACCCGTTCAGGACGAGCAGTACTTC | CASSLTPVQDEQYF
TRBJ2-1 | once | TRBV5-1 | TRBD2 | TGCGCCAGCAGGCCGGGACTAGCGAGATCCTACAATGAGCAGTTCTTC | CASRPGLARSYNEQFF
TRBJ2-1 | once | TRBV28 | TRBD2 | TGTGCCAGCAGTTCCCCCAGCCGGGAGGGCATTTACAATGAGCAGTTCTTC | CASSSPSREGIYNEQFF
TRBJ1-2 | few | TRBV25-1 | TRBD1 | TGTGCCAGCTTTGGGACAGGGGCAGGGGACTATGGCTACACCTTC | CASFGTGAGDYGYTF
TRBJ2-7 | . | TRBV5-1 | TRBD1 | TGCGCCAGCAGCTTGTCAGGGGGCTACGAGCAGTACTTC | CASSLSGGYEQYF
TRBJ2-7 | once | TRBV5-1 | . | TGCGCCAGCAGCTTGGGAGGGAAATACAACGAGCAGTACTTC | CASSLGGKYNEQYF
TRBJ1-4 | . | TRBV5-1 | . | TGCGCCAGCAGCTTGTCGTCAGCTAATGAAAAACTGTTTTTT | CASSLSSANEKLFF
TRBJ2-7 | . | TRBV6-6 | TRBD2 | TGTGCCAGCACGTATCAGCGGGAGGTTTCCTACGAGCAGTACTTC | CASTYQREVSYEQYF
TRBJ2-3 | . | TRBV9 | TRBD1 | TGTGCCAGCAGCGTAGATCTCGGGACAGGGGGCATGTATACGCAGTATTTT | CASSVDLGTGGMYTQYF
TRBJ2-5 | . | TRBV15 | . | TGTGCCACCAGCAGAGATATCGAGACCCAGTACTTC | CATSRDIETQYF
TRBJ2-3 | . | TRBV5-1 | . | TGCGCCAGCAGCTTAAGCGGAGGCACAGATACGCAGTATTTT | CASSLSGGTDTQYF
TRBJ1-5 | . | TRBV6-1 | TRBD1 | TGTGCCAGCAGTGCTTCCGGGACAGGGTCTATTCAGCCCCAGCATTTT | CASSASGTGSIQPQHF
TRBJ1-1 | . | TRBV6-6 | TRBD1 | TGTGCCAGCAGTTCTGACAGGGCGATGAACACTGAAGCTTTCTTT | CASSSDRAMNTEAFF
TRBJ2-1 | . | TRBV27 | TRBD2 | TGTGCCAGCAGTCCCCCACTAGCGGGAGTGTCAGGTGAGCAGTTCTTC | CASSPPLAGVSGEQFF
TRBJ2-1 | . | TRBV5-4 | . | TGTGCCAGCAGCTTGGGCAGGGAATACTACAATGAGCAGTTCTTC | CASSLGREYYNEQFF
TRBJ1-5 | . | TRBV19 | . | TGTGCCAGTAGACCGGTGAGCAATCAGCCCCAGCATTTT | CASRPVSNQPQHF
TRBJ2-1 | . | TRBV29-1 | TRBD2 | TGCAGCGGCGAGGGACTAGCGACCTACAATGAGCAGTTCTTC | CSGEGLATYNEQFF
TRBJ2-1 | . | TRBV6-1 | TRBD2 | TGTGCCAGCAGTGACTTCCGGACTAGCGGGAACAATGAGCAGTTCTTC | CASSDFRTSGNNEQFF
TRBJ2-1 | . | TRBV13 | . | TGTGCCAGCAGCTTCCCAGGGGCATCCTACAATGAGCAGTTCTTC | CASSFPGASYNEQFF
TRBJ2-1 | . | TRBV6-1 | . | TGTGCCTTAGGACAGCCTTACAATGAGCAGTTCTTC | CALGQPYNEQFF
TRBJ1-4 | . | TRBV28 | . | TGTGCCAGCAGTTTGGGGCCCCGGGGGTTTGAAAAACTGTTTTTT | CASSLGPRGFEKLFF
TRBJ1-5 | . | TRBV11-2 | . | TGTGCCAGCAGACTGGGCTCAGGATCAAATCAGCCCCAGCATTTT | CASRLGSGSNQPQHF
TRBJ2-1 | . | TRBV13 | TRBD2 | TGTGCCAGCAGCTCCAGGTCGGCTAGCGGGGCATACAATGAGCAGTTCTTC | CASSSRSASGAYNEQFF
TRBJ2-1 | once | TRBV7-9 | . | TGTGCCAGCAGCTTTAGTGTGGAGCAGTTCTTC | CASSFSVEQFF